This T cell receptor (beta chain) came from a study of cytomegalovirus exposure and HLA in healthy donors. Study background: Some 85 million unique TCRs from HLA-typed donors were held in an early data release.

PCR amplification relied on 60 Vbeta primers (plus 13 Jbeta primers). The table came from immunoSEQ multiplex PCR; TCRdb's copy has only in-frame clones and leaves some out. The sample records 200,000 to 250,000 clones, approximately 80% being singletons. CDR3 length: 11 amino acids. From germline, CDR1 is SQVTM and CDR2 ANQGSEA. Trimming removed 7 bases at V and 11 bases at J, with 17 bases between. The donors were healthy bone marrow donors. The chain is built from TRBV29-1 and TRBJ1-1; D gene unclear. Source material: PBMCs. The source is a boy aged 2-15 years in good health and CMV-seronegative. CDR3 coding DNA: TGCAGCGGACGTGGGTCGAGCGGGGCTTTCTTT. Its translation: CSGRGSSGAFF. Variable domain in full (rest from reference TRBV29-1 and TRBJ1-1): SAVISQKPSRDICQRGTSLTIQCQVDSQVTMMFWYRQQPGQSLTLIATANQGSEATYESGFVIDKFPISRPNLTFSTLTVSNMSPEDSSIYLCSGRGSSGAFFGQGTRLTVV.